A selection of T cell receptor beta chains follows, all from one sample in a study of cytomegalovirus exposure and HLA in healthy donors. TCRdb's table, derived via immunoSEQ multiplex PCR, lists solely in-frame clones and lacks some. The sample's table shows about 130,000 clones. The specimen was PBMCs. These receptors were collected from a man between 18 and 35 years old in good health and CMV-seronegative. The CDR3 runs from the conserved cysteine through the conserved F or W. D genes are given only for firm matches.

cdr3_length j_call d_call v_call cdr3_aa cdr3_nt
13 TRBJ2-2 TRBD1 TRBV19 CASSISSRDRLFF TGTGCCAGTAGTATATCATCCCGGGACAGGCTGTTTTTT
16 TRBJ2-3 . TRBV28 CASTLQGVMPWDTQYF TGTGCCAGCACTCTTCAAGGAGTGATGCCGTGGGATACGCAGTATTTT
19 TRBJ2-7 TRBD2 TRBV11-2 CASSLNTGTSGRAIYEQYF TGTGCCAGCAGCTTAAACACCGGGACTAGCGGGAGAGCCATCTACGAGCAGTACTTC
13 TRBJ2-5 . TRBV19 CAIGGGNQETQYF TGTGCCATAGGGGGTGGTAATCAAGAGACCCAGTACTTC
16 TRBJ2-3 TRBD2 TRBV25-1 CASSQTSGRAYYTQYF TGTGCCAGCAGCCAAACTAGCGGGAGGGCCTATTATACGCAGTATTTT
15 TRBJ2-3 TRBD1 TRBV6-5 CASSYVGGGTDTQYF TGTGCCAGCAGTTACGTAGGGGGCGGCACAGATACGCAGTATTTT
14 TRBJ2-5 . TRBV11-2 CASSFSERQETQYF TGTGCCAGCAGCTTTAGTGAGAGGCAAGAGACCCAGTACTTC
14 TRBJ2-7 TRBD2 TRBV9 CASSATSGSYEQYF TGTGCCAGCAGCGCGACTAGCGGCTCCTACGAGCAGTACTTC
15 TRBJ2-7 TRBD1 TRBV7-3 CASSLSGQGTYEQYF TGTGCCAGCAGCTTAAGTGGACAGGGGACCTACGAGCAGTACTTC
15 TRBJ2-5 TRBD1 TRBV18 CASSPGTGGEETQYF TGTGCCAGCTCTCCCGGCACAGGGGGCGAAGAGACCCAGTACTTC
14 TRBJ1-1 . TRBV5-1 CASSLDSLNTEAFF TGCGCCAGCAGCTTGGACAGCTTGAACACTGAAGCTTTCTTT
13 TRBJ1-1 . TRBV18 CASLPQMNTEAFF TGTGCCAGCTTACCCCAAATGAACACTGAAGCTTTCTTT
14 TRBJ2-7 TRBD1 TRBV18 CASSPPGQGGEQYF TGTGCCAGCTCACCACCGGGACAGGGCGGCGAGCAGTACTTC
14 TRBJ1-1 . TRBV19 CASSIANTNTEAFF TGTGCCAGTAGTATAGCCAACACCAACACTGAAGCTTTCTTT
13 TRBJ2-7 TRBD2 TRBV7-2 CASSSTSGLEQYF TGTGCCAGCAGCTCGACTAGCGGGCTCGAGCAGTACTTC
18 TRBJ1-1 TRBD1 TRBV4-2 CASSQLIRTGEGNTEAFF TGTGCCAGCAGCCAGTTAATAAGGACAGGGGAAGGGAACACTGAAGCTTTCTTT
19 TRBJ2-5 . TRBV7-8 CASSLARTVGGRRQETQYF TGTGCCAGCAGCTTAGCAAGGACGGTGGGGGGACGACGGCAAGAGACCCAGTACTTC
17 TRBJ2-3 TRBD2 TRBV28 CASSYLGLAGGTDTQYF TGTGCCAGCAGCTATCTCGGACTAGCGGGAGGCACAGATACGCAGTATTTT
15 TRBJ2-7 TRBD1 TRBV6-5 CATRSTGQPMYEQYF TGTGCCACCAGGTCGACGGGACAGCCCATGTACGAGCAGTACTTC